This T cell receptor (beta chain) was profiled in a study of tumor-infiltrating lymphocytes in primary liver carcinoma. Co-extracted RNA and DNA came from approximately 20-30 mg of unsorted bulk tissue. Tumor samples all exceeded 80% viable tumor cells. A primer matching the constant region was used to make TCR beta cDNA from 500 to 600 ng of total RNA. Libraries for TCR beta were built through three nested multiplex PCR rounds, which together made up a slightly modified ARM-PCR procedure. Two initial PCR rounds of approximately 10 cycles each paired TRBV1-TRBV30 forward primers with a C-beta reverse primer. Each CDR3 protein gets one entry after TCRdb re-called the multiplex PCR reads with MiXCR. The sample includes about 100,000 distinct CDR3 sequences, around 73% of them seen just once. Study-level results: Researchers report that only about 7-24% of top clones turned up in all five tumor regions.

Comments on this clonotype: Its antigen remains unknown. One end of the junction fails to match germline, which may point to a read error.

This CDR3 has 15 amino acids. Germline CDR1 reads MNHEY; CDR2 reads SVGAGI. The TCR originated in a woman aged 55 to 70 with primary liver carcinoma and hepatitis B virus infection. This chain connects TRBV6-5 to TRBJ2-7; TRBD2 matches 8 bases. Sequenced input: liver tumor tissue from sampling region 2. Stated subset: tumor region T2, inferior pole. The DNA of the CDR3 is TGTGCCAGCAGCGGGGCGGCGGGAGGATACTACGAGCAGAACTTC. Protein: CASSGAAGGYYEQNF.